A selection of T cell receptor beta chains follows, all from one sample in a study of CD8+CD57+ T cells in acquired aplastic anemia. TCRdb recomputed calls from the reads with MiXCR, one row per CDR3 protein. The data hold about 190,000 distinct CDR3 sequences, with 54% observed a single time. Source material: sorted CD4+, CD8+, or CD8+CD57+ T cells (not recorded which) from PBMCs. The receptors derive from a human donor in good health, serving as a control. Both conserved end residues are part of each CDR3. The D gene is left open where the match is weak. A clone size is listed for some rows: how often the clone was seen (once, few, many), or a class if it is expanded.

TGCGCCAGCAGCCAAGGCCCACCACTAGCGGGGGGCTACGAGCAGCACTTC,CASSQGPPLAGGYEQHF,TRBV4-3,.,TRBD2,TRBJ2-5
TGTGCCAGCAGTTTCCTAGACAACCGCAATCAGCCCCAGCATTTT,CASSFLDNRNQPQHF,TRBV12-3/TRBV12-4,many,.,TRBJ1-5
TGTGCCAGCAGCCGGACAGGGCACTATGAGCAGTTCTTC,CASSRTGHYEQFF,TRBV7-2,.,TRBD1,TRBJ2-1
TGTGCCAGCAGCCTCCACAGGGGGCAGGACACTGAAGCTTTCTTT,CASSLHRGQDTEAFF,TRBV7-6,.,TRBD1,TRBJ1-1
TGCGCCAGCAACGCCGGGACAGGAAATGTATACGAGCAGTACTTC,CASNAGTGNVYEQYF,TRBV10-2,.,TRBD1,TRBJ2-7
TGTGCCAGCAGCTTAACGGAGATAAATGAAAAACTGTTTTTT,CASSLTEINEKLFF,TRBV7-2,many,.,TRBJ1-4
TGTGCCAGTAGGGACAGGTGGAGGGTGGACGTTTTTAGCAATCAGCCCCAGCATTTT,CASRDRWRVDVFSNQPQHF,TRBV19,few,TRBD1,TRBJ1-5
TGTGCCAGCAGCTTAGGTTCGCGGGGAGGCTGGGAAGAGACCCAGTACTTC,CASSLGSRGGWEETQYF,TRBV7-3,many,.,TRBJ2-5
TGTGCCAGCAGCCCTACTCAGGGAACTGAAGCTTTCTTT,CASSPTQGTEAFF,TRBV9,few,.,TRBJ1-1
TGCGCCAGCAGTCGAGGGGGTACGAGCAATCAGCCCCAGCATTTT,CASSRGGTSNQPQHF,TRBV4-1,many,.,TRBJ1-5
TGCGCCAGCAGCCTGGAAGGGACAGGGTCAGGGGGTGAGCAGTTCTTC,CASSLEGTGSGGEQFF,TRBV10-1,.,TRBD1,TRBJ2-1
TGCAGCGCTGAGGCGCCGGGACTAGCGGGGGGCCGCCACGAGCAGTACTTC,CSAEAPGLAGGRHEQYF,TRBV29-1,.,TRBD2,TRBJ2-7
TGTGCCAGCAGTTTAGCCCAGGGGCGGACTGAAGCTTTCTTT,CASSLAQGRTEAFF,TRBV12-3/TRBV12-4,.,.,TRBJ1-1
TGCGCCAGCAGCTTGGGACGGAATCAGCCCCAGCATTTT,CASSLGRNQPQHF,TRBV5-1,many,.,TRBJ1-5
TGTGCCAGCAGTTACCGCAACAGGGGGGAGACCCAGTACTTC,CASSYRNRGETQYF,TRBV6-2/TRBV6-3,many,TRBD1,TRBJ2-5
TGCAGCGTCGCGAGAAATTACGGGGGAACCTACGAGCAGTACTTC,CSVARNYGGTYEQYF,TRBV29-1,.,.,TRBJ2-7
TGTGCCAGCAGCGATCAGGGACAACTCTTCACCGGGGAGCTGTTTTTT,CASSDQGQLFTGELFF,TRBV9,.,.,TRBJ2-2
TGCGCCAGCAGCTTGGTTGTCAGGGAGGAAATTTTCTCCTACGAGCAGTACTTC,CASSLVVREEIFSYEQYF,TRBV5-1,many,.,TRBJ2-7
TGTGCCAGCAGTAACGGACCGGGACTCCACGAGCAGTACTTC,CASSNGPGLHEQYF,TRBV6-5,.,.,TRBJ2-7
TGTGCCAGCAGCTCTCAGGGACTAGGTAGCGAAGAGACCCAGTACTTC,CASSSQGLGSEETQYF,TRBV5-5,.,TRBD2,TRBJ2-5
TGTGCCACCAGCAGACCCGGGACAGGTGCCTACGAGCAGTACTTC,CATSRPGTGAYEQYF,TRBV15,.,TRBD1,TRBJ2-7
TGTGCCACCAGCAGAGATCATTTGGATACGCAGTATTTT,CATSRDHLDTQYF,TRBV15,.,.,TRBJ2-3
TGTGCCAGTAGTAGGACGAAAGGGACAGGCACGCGCGAGCAGTACTTC,CASSRTKGTGTREQYF,TRBV19,.,TRBD1,TRBJ2-7
TGTGCCAGCTCACCTCAGGTTCTGGAAACCGGGGAGCTGTTTTTT,CASSPQVLETGELFF,TRBV3-1,few,.,TRBJ2-2
TGTGCCAGCAGGATAGGACAGGGAAACGAGCAGTACTTC,CASRIGQGNEQYF,TRBV12-3/TRBV12-4,many,TRBD1,TRBJ2-7
TGTGCCTGGAGTGTACTCGCTGGCAATGAGCAGTTCTTC,CAWSVLAGNEQFF,TRBV30,.,.,TRBJ2-1
TGTGCCAGCAGTGAAATGTGGACAGGGACCGAGGACGAGCAGTACTTC,CASSEMWTGTEDEQYF,TRBV2,.,TRBD1,TRBJ2-7
TGTGCCAGCAGTGAGTGGGACCGTAGCACAGATACGCAGTATTTT,CASSEWDRSTDTQYF,TRBV2,.,.,TRBJ2-3
TGTGCCAGCAGCGCCCGACAGGGATCTGAAGCTTTCTTT,CASSARQGSEAFF,TRBV7-3,.,TRBD1,TRBJ1-1
TGTGCCAGTAGTATTTACGCCGGGGGACAGAGTAATCAGCCCCAGCATTTT,CASSIYAGGQSNQPQHF,TRBV19,many,TRBD1,TRBJ1-5
TGCGCCAGCATTGGCGACACGGCCCTCGGCTACACCTTC,CASIGDTALGYTF,TRBV10-1,.,.,TRBJ1-2
TGTGCCAGTAGGACCGGGGACAGCGCCTCCGCTCAGCCCCAGCATTTT,CASRTGDSASAQPQHF,TRBV19,many,TRBD1,TRBJ1-5
TGCAGTGCTAGAGGGGCAGGGCTTGAAGCAACTAATGAAAAACTGTTTTTT,CSARGAGLEATNEKLFF,TRBV20-1,many,.,TRBJ1-4
TGTGCCAGCAGCTTACCAGGGATGCAGCCCCAGCATTTT,CASSLPGMQPQHF,TRBV7-8,few,.,TRBJ1-5
TGCAGTGCGCCCGACAGGAGAGGCACGATCTATGGCTACACCTTC,CSAPDRRGTIYGYTF,TRBV20-1,many,.,TRBJ1-2
TGTGCCAGTAGTATTACGCCGACAGGGATGTCCTACAATGAGCAGCTCTTC,CASSITPTGMSYNEQLF,TRBV19,.,TRBD1,TRBJ2-1
TGTGCCAGTAGTCGGCCCGGGGGGGCGAACACTGAAGCTTTCTTT,CASSRPGGANTEAFF,TRBV19,.,.,TRBJ1-1
TGTGCCAGCAGTTTTTCGGGACAGGGAAGCACTGAAGCTTTCTTT,CASSFSGQGSTEAFF,TRBV12-3/TRBV12-4,.,TRBD1,TRBJ1-1
TGTGCCAGCTCATGGTCTGAAAGCTACGAGCAGTACTTC,CASSWSESYEQYF,TRBV18,many,.,TRBJ2-7